These 14 T cell receptor beta chains were sequenced from one sample in a study of T cell responses to AZD1222 COVID-19 vaccine. Libraries were prepared by immunoSEQ multiplex PCR; TCRdb keeps only in-frame clonotypes and omits some of them. This table has about 110,000 clones, over 85% appearing once. The material sequenced was peripheral blood, taken on day 0 of MenACWY control vaccination. Receptor source: an adult in good health.

This clone was picked up one time. The V and J genes are TRBV7-9 and TRBJ2-7; 8 bases are a match to TRBD2. Germline trimming cut 5 bases from V and 6 bases from J; bases unmatched to any gene: 3. Germline CDR1 SEHNR, CDR2 FQNEAQ (reference sequence). The CDR3 loop spans 12 amino acids. CDR3 amino acids: CASSRGGGEQYF. Here the CDR3 DNA reads TGTGCCAGCAGCCGGGGGGGTGGCGAGCAGTACTTC.

The chain recombines TRBV12-3 or TRBV12-4 with TRBJ1-5, with D tentatively TRBD1 (5 bases). This CDR3 is built from 12 residues. The V end lost 6 bases, the J end lost 9 bases, and 12 bases lay between the germline ends. CDR3 nucleotide sequence: TGTGCCAGCAGCCGGGACGGAGGGCCCCAGCATTTT. It specifies CASSRDGGPQHF.

This clone was seen only a few times. The chain employs TRBV6-5 and TRBJ1-6; D is possibly TRBD1 (5 bases). Deletions cut 6 bases from V and 5 bases from J, with 14 bases between. Per the germline V gene, CDR1 is MNHEY and CDR2 is SVGAGI. This CDR3 is 15 amino acids long. The CDR3 DNA sequence: TGTGCCAGCAGGATACAGGAGAGAAATAATTCACCCCTCCACTTT. Its translation: CASRIQERNNSPLHF.

V usage is TRBV9 and J usage is TRBJ2-7; the D gene is possibly TRBD2 (5 bases). Trimming pared 3 bases from V and 0 bases from J, leaving 13 bases between. The CDR3 extends over 15 amino acids. CDR1 and CDR2 from the germline V gene are SGDLS and YYNGEE. The CDR3 DNA is TGTGCCAGCAGCGGAGGAGAGGGAATCTCCTACGAGCAGTACTTC. This gives the protein CASSGGEGISYEQYF.

The chain recombines TRBV27 with TRBJ1-2; TRBD1 matches at 8 bases. Trimming removed 6 bases from V and 7 bases from J; junction bases left unmatched: 10. The CDR3 runs 14 residues. CDR1 MNHEY and CDR2 SMNVEV come from the germline V gene (reference sequence). CDR3: CASRPHLGQGGYTF. CDR3 DNA sequence: TGTGCCAGCAGGCCGCACCTAGGACAGGGTGGCTACACCTTC.

J is TRBJ1-3 and V is TRBV19; possible D gene TRBD1, 5 bases. Germline-derived CDR1 and CDR2 are LNHDA and SQIVND (reference sequence). This CDR3 has 15 amino acids. The germline V and J ends were trimmed by 6 bases and 0 bases, with 12 bases remaining between them. CDR3 sequence reads: CASSGSGFSGNTIYF. The DNA for the CDR3 is TGTGCCAGTAGCGGCTCAGGGTTCTCTGGAAACACCATATATTTT.

The chain uses TRBV4-1 and TRBJ1-1; TRBD1 matches 7 bases. This CDR3 has 16 residues. The trim removed 3 bases at V and 0 bases at J, leaving 7 bases unmatched. CDR1 is MGHRA, CDR2 YSYEKL, per germline. In DNA, the CDR3 is TGCGCCAGCAGCCACCCACTGGGACAGATGAACACTGAAGCTTTCTTT. It is translated as CASSHPLGQMNTEAFF.

The rearrangement joins TRBV6-1 to TRBJ2-7, with a possible D match to TRBD1 (6 bases). The V gene lost 0 bases and the J gene lost 3 bases, with 9 bases spanning the gap. Germline V gives CDR1 MNHNS, CDR2 SASEGT. This CDR3 contains 14 residues. The chain's CDR3 is CASSEARGGYEQYF. The CDR3 nucleotides are TGTGCCAGCAGTGAAGCAAGAGGGGGCTACGAGCAGTACTTC.

The chain couples TRBV12-5 to TRBJ1-5; 7 bases align to TRBD1. The CDR3 is 15 amino acids. V shed 6 bases and J 2 bases; nucleotides not matched to a gene: 7. Germline CDR1 and CDR2: LGHNT and FRNRAP. CDR3 bases: TGTGCTAGTGGCTTCCACGGGACAGGCAATCAGCCCCAGCATTTT. Amino acids: CASGFHGTGNQPQHF.

The chain has TRBV6-2 or TRBV6-3 and TRBJ1-3; D is possibly TRBD1 (6 bases). Germline lookup yields CDR1 MNHEY and CDR2 SVGEGT. There are 17 residues in the CDR3. Trimming shortened V by 6 bases and J by 0 bases, and 18 bases separated the two germline ends. CDR3 nucleotides: TGTGCCAGCAGCCTACGAACAGGGCCTATCTCTGGAAACACCATATATTTT. Its translation: CASSLRTGPISGNTIYF.

The CDR3 spells CASSFTGLNTEAFF. The CDR3 nucleotides read TGTGCCAGCAGCTTTACAGGGTTGAACACTGAAGCTTTCTTT. The J gene is TRBJ1-1, the V gene TRBV28, with D possibly TRBD1 on 6 matching bases. Per germline, CDR1 MDHEN and CDR2 SYDVKM. Trimming removed 6 bases at V and 0 bases at J, with 11 bases between. The CDR3 contains 14 residues.

The rearrangement joins TRBV9 to TRBJ1-1; the match to TRBD1 covers 10 bases. Germline lookup yields CDR1 SGDLS and CDR2 YYNGEE. V trimming: 6 bases; J trimming: 5 bases; junction bases outside the gene matches: 10. The CDR3 is made up of 15 amino acids. The CDR3 DNA sequence: TGTGCCAGCACGCGCTATCCGGGACAGGGGACTGAAGCTTTCTTT. It translates to CASTRYPGQGTEAFF.

This clone showed up just a few times. The chain is built from TRBV10-3 and TRBJ1-2, with D possibly matching TRBD1 (5 bases). Germline V gene data show CDR1 as ENHRY and CDR2 as SYGVKD. CDR3 length: 18 residues. Deletions cut 3 bases from V and 3 bases from J, with 23 bases between. The CDR3 loop is CAISDRKGSGSQYYGYTF. The CDR3 DNA reads TGTGCCATCAGTGATAGAAAGGGGTCGGGTAGTCAGTACTATGGCTACACCTTC.

This clone was picked up one time. The V call is TRBV6-5, the J call TRBJ1-5; TRBD1 might be the D (5 bases). Per germline, CDR1 MNHEY and CDR2 SVGAGI. Between the trimmed V and J ends, which lost 0 bases and 2 bases, there was a span of 8 bases. The CDR3 covers 15 residues. This CDR3 is CASSYSIQGNQPQHF. The CDR3 DNA follows: TGTGCCAGCAGTTACTCGATACAGGGCAATCAGCCCCAGCATTTT.